This is a list of T cell receptor beta chains from one sample in a study of blood T cell repertoires in COVID-19. The assay was immunoSEQ multiplex PCR, and TCRdb's table has in-frame clones only and misses some. The sample records tens of thousands of clones, about 89% being singletons. The specimen was peripheral blood. These receptors all come from a man aged 45-65 years with active COVID-19. The CDR3 runs from the conserved cysteine through the conserved F or W. D genes are given only for firm matches. Clone size appears in some rows only: once, few, many, or a class for an expanded clone.

j_call	d_call	v_call	clone_size	cdr3_nt	cdr3_aa
TRBJ2-1	TRBD2	TRBV27	.	TGTGCCAGCAGTTTATTATCTAGCGGGAGGGACAATGAGCAGTTCTTC	CASSLLSSGRDNEQFF
TRBJ2-2	TRBD2	TRBV29-1	.	TGCAGCGTTGAAGATCGCGGTAGCGGGAGGGCGAACACCGGGGAGCTGTTTTTT	CSVEDRGSGRANTGELFF
TRBJ2-1	.	TRBV5-6	.	TGTGCCAGCACCGGGAGTTATGAGCAGTTCTTC	CASTGSYEQFF
TRBJ1-2	.	TRBV14	.	TGTGCCAGCAGCCCGGGACAATTTAACTATGGCTACACCTTC	CASSPGQFNYGYTF
TRBJ2-1	.	TRBV11-1	.	TGTGCCAGCAGCTTAGGTGGTCAGGGGCCCGGCAATGAGCAGTTCTTC	CASSLGGQGPGNEQFF
TRBJ2-5	.	TRBV5-1	.	TGCGCCAGCAGCTTGGCGGGCGGGGATGAGACCCAGTACTTC	CASSLAGGDETQYF
TRBJ2-7	.	TRBV7-2	once	TGTGCCAGCAGCGCGGGACAGCTTTGGGGCGAGCAGTACTTC	CASSAGQLWGEQYF
TRBJ2-7	.	TRBV6-5	few	TGTGCCAGCAGCAGAACCTCTAGGGGATCCTACGAGCAGTACTTC	CASSRTSRGSYEQYF
TRBJ2-7	TRBD2	TRBV3-1/TRBV3-2	.	TGTGCCAGCAGCCAAGATAGCGGGGGTGACCTTTACTCCTACGAGCAGTACTTC	CASSQDSGGDLYSYEQYF
TRBJ2-3	.	TRBV9	.	TGTGCCAGCAGCGTAGGCCCCGGGGAGAGGGTCACAGATACGCAGTATTTT	CASSVGPGERVTDTQYF
TRBJ2-4	.	TRBV6-2/TRBV6-3	once	TGTGCCAGCAGCACCGGAAGGGGGGGTAACGCCAAAAACATTCAGTACTTC	CASSTGRGGNAKNIQYF
TRBJ2-7	.	TRBV14	.	TGTGCCAGCAGCCGTCGGTCAGGAAACCTCCTCTACGAGCAGTACTTC	CASSRRSGNLLYEQYF
TRBJ2-5	TRBD1	TRBV5-1	.	TGCGCCAGCGGGACAGGAGAAAAAGAGACCCAGTACTTC	CASGTGEKETQYF
TRBJ2-1	TRBD1	TRBV5-1	.	TGCGCCAGCAGCTTCCCCGGGACAGGTTATTCCTACAATGAGCAGTTCTTC	CASSFPGTGYSYNEQFF
TRBJ2-7	TRBD1	TRBV7-2	.	TGTGCCAGCAGCCCCGGGACAGGGGTAGGCGAGCAGTACTTC	CASSPGTGVGEQYF
TRBJ2-3	.	TRBV5-6	.	TGTGCCAGCAGCTTCGGGTTGCAACAGGGTAAAGATACGCAGTATTTT	CASSFGLQQGKDTQYF
TRBJ1-2	TRBD1	TRBV7-9	.	TGTGCCAGCAGCTTGCAGGGGGTCGGGTATGGCTACACCTTC	CASSLQGVGYGYTF
TRBJ2-5	.	TRBV24-1	.	TGTGCCACCAGTGATCACCTGGGCCCCCAAGAGACCCAGTACTTC	CATSDHLGPQETQYF
TRBJ2-5	TRBD2	TRBV5-5	few	TGTGCCAGCAGCCGGAAGCTAGCGGGTCAAGAGACCCAGTACTTC	CASSRKLAGQETQYF
TRBJ2-7	TRBD1	TRBV9	.	TGTGCCAGCAGCCCACGGACGTGGGGACAGGGAGACGAGCAGTACTTC	CASSPRTWGQGDEQYF
TRBJ2-7	TRBD2	TRBV6-1	few	TGTGCCAGCAGTGAACGGGGAGCGGGGGGCTACGAGCAGTACTTC	CASSERGAGGYEQYF
TRBJ1-2	.	TRBV19	.	TGTGCCACCAGCTATAGCTATAACTATGGCTACACCTTC	CATSYSYNYGYTF
TRBJ2-7	.	TRBV12-3/TRBV12-4	once	TGTGCCAGCAGTTTATCCCAGTACGAGCAGTACTTC	CASSLSQYEQYF
TRBJ1-5	.	TRBV24-1	few	TGTGCCACCAGTGCCTTGGACAGTGATAGCAATCAGCCCCAGCATTTT	CATSALDSDSNQPQHF
TRBJ2-1	TRBD2	TRBV9	.	TGTGCCAGCAGCGCTTTCGACGGGACTAACCCTGGAAATGAGCAGTTCTTC	CASSAFDGTNPGNEQFF
TRBJ2-3	.	TRBV6-4	.	TGTGCCAGCAGCAGTAGAAGCGCGAATACGCAGTATTTT	CASSSRSANTQYF
TRBJ2-1	.	TRBV5-1	.	TGCGCCAGCAGCCTTAGACAGATATCCTACAATGAGCAGTTCTTC	CASSLRQISYNEQFF
TRBJ1-5	.	TRBV4-3	.	TGCGCCAGCAGCCAAGGGGTGGAGGGGATTGGGCCCCAGCATTTT	CASSQGVEGIGPQHF
TRBJ1-5	.	TRBV27	.	TGTGCCAGCAGGCCTAGAACAGGGTTGAGCAATCAGCCCCAGCATTTT	CASRPRTGLSNQPQHF
TRBJ2-3	TRBD2	TRBV3-1/TRBV3-2	.	TGTGCCAGCAGCTACAACCTAGCGGGCGGAGATACGCAGTATTTT	CASSYNLAGGDTQYF
TRBJ2-7	TRBD1	TRBV16	.	TGTGCCAGCAGCATAGGGACAGGGGGTGCCACCTACGAGCAGTACTTC	CASSIGTGGATYEQYF
TRBJ1-2	.	TRBV5-1	.	TGCGCCAGCAGCTCCCCCGGACAGCATGGCTACACCTTC	CASSSPGQHGYTF
TRBJ2-7	TRBD2	TRBV5-1	few	TGCGCCAGCAGCTCCGGGACTAGCGACTCCTACGAGCAGTACTTC	CASSSGTSDSYEQYF
TRBJ1-6	.	TRBV4-1	once	TGCGCCAGCAGCCAAGCGGACCAGCGGGATTCACCCCTCCACTTT	CASSQADQRDSPLHF
TRBJ1-2	TRBD1	TRBV12-3/TRBV12-4	once	TGTGCCAGCAGCCCGGGACAGATCTATGGCTACACCTTC	CASSPGQIYGYTF
TRBJ2-3	.	TRBV24-1	.	TGTGCCACCAGTGACCTCGGGACAGTGGGAGCCGGGGGGGGAGATACGCAGTATTTT	CATSDLGTVGAGGGDTQYF
TRBJ1-6	.	TRBV12-3/TRBV12-4	.	TGTGCCAGCAATCAAAATTATAATTCACCCCTCCACTTT	CASNQNYNSPLHF
TRBJ1-1	TRBD1	TRBV28	.	TGTGCCAGCAGAGCAAGCAGGGGGCATTACACTGAAGCTTTCTTT	CASRASRGHYTEAFF
TRBJ2-7	TRBD2	TRBV19	.	TGTGGAGGACTAGCCTACGAGCAGTACTTC	CGGLAYEQYF
TRBJ1-3	TRBD1	TRBV30	.	TGTGCCTGGAGCCACCCCGGGACAGGCGGAAACACCATATATTTT	CAWSHPGTGGNTIYF
TRBJ2-3	TRBD2	TRBV6-2/TRBV6-3	.	TGTGCCAGCAGTCCAGCCGGACTAGCGGGGGCAGATACGCAGTATTTT	CASSPAGLAGADTQYF
TRBJ1-4	.	TRBV5-4	.	TGTGCCAGCAGCTTGGGCGGGGGCCTTAATGAAAAACTGTTTTTT	CASSLGGGLNEKLFF
TRBJ2-7	TRBD1	TRBV5-8	.	TGTGCCAGCAGCGTTTCCGGGACAGGACCCTACGAGCAGTACTTC	CASSVSGTGPYEQYF
TRBJ1-5	.	TRBV6-2/TRBV6-3	few	TGTGCCAGCAGTTACTCGTCAGTTGGGGGGGGACTTCAGCCCCAGCATTTT	CASSYSSVGGGLQPQHF
TRBJ1-2	TRBD1	TRBV27	.	TGTGCCAGCAGTTCCTCTCGGGGGACAGTTAATAACTATGGCTACACCTTC	CASSSSRGTVNNYGYTF